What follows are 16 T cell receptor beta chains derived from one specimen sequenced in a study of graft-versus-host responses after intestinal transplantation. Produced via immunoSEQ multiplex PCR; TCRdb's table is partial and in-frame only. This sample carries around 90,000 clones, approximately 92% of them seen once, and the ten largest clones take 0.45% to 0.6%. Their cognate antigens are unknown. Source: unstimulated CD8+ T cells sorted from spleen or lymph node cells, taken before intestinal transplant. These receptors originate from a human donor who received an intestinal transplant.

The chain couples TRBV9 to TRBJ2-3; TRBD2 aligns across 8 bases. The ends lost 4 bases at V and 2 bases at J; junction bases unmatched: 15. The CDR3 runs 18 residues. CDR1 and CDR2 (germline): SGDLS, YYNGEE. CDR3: CASSPNNRASGFTDTQYF. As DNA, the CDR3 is TGTGCCAGCAGCCCCAATAATCGGGCTAGCGGGTTCACAGATACGCAGTATTTT.

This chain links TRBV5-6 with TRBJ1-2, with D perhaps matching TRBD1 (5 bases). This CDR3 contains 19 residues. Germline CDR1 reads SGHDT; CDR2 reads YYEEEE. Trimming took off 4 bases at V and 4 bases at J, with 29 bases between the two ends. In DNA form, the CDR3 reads TGTGCCAGCAGCCCCCGACAGAGGCAGGGAACCCCCTCTCGCTATGGCTACACCTTC. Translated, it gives CASSPRQRQGTPSRYGYTF. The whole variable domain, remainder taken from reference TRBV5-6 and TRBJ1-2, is DAGVTQSPTHLIKTRGQQVTLRCSPKSGHDTVSWYQQALGQGPQFIFQYYEEEERQRGNFPDRFSGHQFPNYSSELNVNALLLGDSALYLCASSPRQRQGTPSRYGYTFGSGTRLTVV.

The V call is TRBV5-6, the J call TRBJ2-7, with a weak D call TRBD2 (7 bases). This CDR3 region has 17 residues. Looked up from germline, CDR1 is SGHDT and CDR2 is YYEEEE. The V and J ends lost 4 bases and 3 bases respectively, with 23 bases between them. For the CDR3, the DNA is TGTGCCAGCAGCGTTGAGGGGGGGCAGGGAGAGGGCTACGAGCAGTACTTC. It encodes CASSVEGGQGEGYEQYF.

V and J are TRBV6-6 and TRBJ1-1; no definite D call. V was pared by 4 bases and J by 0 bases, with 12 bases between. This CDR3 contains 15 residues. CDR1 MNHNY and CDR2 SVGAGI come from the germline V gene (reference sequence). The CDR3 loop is CASSFRGGLNTEAFF. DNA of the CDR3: TGTGCCAGCAGTTTCCGTGGCGGATTGAACACTGAAGCTTTCTTT.

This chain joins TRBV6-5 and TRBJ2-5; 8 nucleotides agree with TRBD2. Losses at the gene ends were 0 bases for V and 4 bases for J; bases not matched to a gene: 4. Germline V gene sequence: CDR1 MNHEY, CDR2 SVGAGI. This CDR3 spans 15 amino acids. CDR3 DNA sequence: TGTGCCAGCAGTTACTCTTCGGGGGGGGGAGAGACCCAGTACTTC. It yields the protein CASSYSSGGGETQYF.

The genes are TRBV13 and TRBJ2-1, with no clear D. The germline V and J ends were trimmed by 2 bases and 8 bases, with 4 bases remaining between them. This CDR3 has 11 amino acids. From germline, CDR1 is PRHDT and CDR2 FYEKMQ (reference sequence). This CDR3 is CASSLFDEQFF. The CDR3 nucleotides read TGTGCCAGCAGCTTATTCGATGAGCAGTTCTTC.

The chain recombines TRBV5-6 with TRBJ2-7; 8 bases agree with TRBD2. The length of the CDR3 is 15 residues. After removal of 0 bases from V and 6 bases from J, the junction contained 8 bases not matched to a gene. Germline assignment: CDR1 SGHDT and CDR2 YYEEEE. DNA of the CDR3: TGTGCCAGCAGCTTGGCCGCGCAGCGGGAGTCCGAGCAGTACTTC. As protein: CASSLAAQRESEQYF.

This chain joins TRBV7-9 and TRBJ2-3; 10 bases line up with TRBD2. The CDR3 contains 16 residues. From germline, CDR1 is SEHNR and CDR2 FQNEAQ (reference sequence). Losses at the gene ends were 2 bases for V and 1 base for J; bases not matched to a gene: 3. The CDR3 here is CASSLWSGGGTDTQYF. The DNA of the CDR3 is TGTGCCAGCAGCTTATGGAGCGGGGGGGGCACAGATACGCAGTATTTT.

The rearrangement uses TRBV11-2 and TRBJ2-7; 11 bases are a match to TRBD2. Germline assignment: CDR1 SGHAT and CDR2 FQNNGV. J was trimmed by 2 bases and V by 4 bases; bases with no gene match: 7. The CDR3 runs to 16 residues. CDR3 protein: CASSSTSGGRPYEQYF. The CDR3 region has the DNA TGTGCCAGCAGCTCAACTAGCGGGGGCCGACCCTACGAGCAGTACTTC.

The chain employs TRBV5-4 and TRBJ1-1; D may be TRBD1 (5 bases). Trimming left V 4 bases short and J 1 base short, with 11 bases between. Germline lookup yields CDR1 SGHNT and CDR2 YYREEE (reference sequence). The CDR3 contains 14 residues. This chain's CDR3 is CASSHRGENTEAFF. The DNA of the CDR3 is TGTGCCAGCAGCCACCGGGGGGAGAACACTGAAGCTTTCTTT. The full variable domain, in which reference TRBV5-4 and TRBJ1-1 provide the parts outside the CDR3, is ETGVTQSPTHLIKTRGQQVTLRCSSQSGHNTVSWYQQALGQGPQFIFQYYREEENGRGNFPPRFSGLQFPNYSSELNVNALELDDSALYLCASSHRGENTEAFFGQGTRLTVV.

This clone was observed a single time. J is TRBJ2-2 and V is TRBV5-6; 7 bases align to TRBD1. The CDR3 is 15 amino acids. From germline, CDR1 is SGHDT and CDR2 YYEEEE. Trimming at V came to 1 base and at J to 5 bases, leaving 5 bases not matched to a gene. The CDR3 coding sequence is TGTGCCAGCAGCTTGTGGACAGGACCTACCGGGGAGCTGTTTTTT. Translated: CASSLWTGPTGELFF.

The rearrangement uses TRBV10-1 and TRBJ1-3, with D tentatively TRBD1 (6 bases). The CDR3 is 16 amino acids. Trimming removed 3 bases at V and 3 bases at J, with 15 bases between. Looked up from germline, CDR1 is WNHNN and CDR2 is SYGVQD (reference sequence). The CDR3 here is CASSEIINRDGNTIYF. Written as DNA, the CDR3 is TGCGCCAGCAGTGAAATAATAAACAGGGATGGAAACACCATATATTTT.

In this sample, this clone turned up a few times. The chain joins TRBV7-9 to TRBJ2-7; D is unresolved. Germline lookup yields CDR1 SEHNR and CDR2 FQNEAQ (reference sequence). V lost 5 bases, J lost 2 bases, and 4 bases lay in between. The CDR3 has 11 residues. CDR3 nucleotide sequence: TGTGCCAGCAGCCCGGCCTACGAGCAGTACTTC. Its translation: CASSPAYEQYF.

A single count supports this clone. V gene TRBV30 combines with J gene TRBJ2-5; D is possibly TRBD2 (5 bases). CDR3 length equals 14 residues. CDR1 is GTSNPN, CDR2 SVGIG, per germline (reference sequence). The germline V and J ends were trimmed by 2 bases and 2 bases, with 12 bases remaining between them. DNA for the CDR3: TGTGCCTGGAGTTGGACTTCTTCTCAAGAGACCCAGTACTTC. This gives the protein CAWSWTSSQETQYF.

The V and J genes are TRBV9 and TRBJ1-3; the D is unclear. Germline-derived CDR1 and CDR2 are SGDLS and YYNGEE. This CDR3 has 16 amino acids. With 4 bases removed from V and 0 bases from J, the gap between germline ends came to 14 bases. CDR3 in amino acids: CASSLPTGSSGNTIYF. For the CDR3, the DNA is TGTGCCAGCAGCTTACCGACGGGTAGCTCTGGAAACACCATATATTTT.

The CDR3: CASSEGQAYEQYF. As DNA, the CDR3 is TGTGCCAGCAGTGAAGGACAGGCCTACGAGCAGTACTTC. This chain uses TRBV6-1 with TRBJ2-7, with D possibly matching TRBD1 (6 bases). The CDR3 covers 13 residues. Trimming stripped 1 base from V and 2 bases from J, with 6 bases between. Germline V gene lookup returns CDR1 MNHNS and CDR2 SASEGT.